This T cell receptor (beta chain) comes out of a study of cytomegalovirus exposure and HLA in healthy donors. Background on the study: Around 80 million unique TCRs from HLA-typed donors were held in an early data release. Study conclusions and caveats: In a later analysis, at a false discovery rate of 0.05, approximately 18,000 TCR beta sequences were associated with HLA alleles. It is likely that the observed cluster of highly shared sequence variants was a sequencing artifact.

Primers included in the PCR were 60 Vbeta and 13 Jbeta primers. Clones were read by immunoSEQ multiplex PCR, and TCRdb kept only the in-frame ones, dropping some. The data show 95,000 to 150,000 clones, approximately 67% seen once. Germline CDR1 and CDR2: SGDLS and YYNGEE. The CDR3 has 15 amino acids. The V and J ends lost 0 bases and 1 base respectively, with 10 bases between them. In regard to this clone: The antigen remains unidentified.

The rearrangement joins TRBV9 to TRBJ2-5; D is undetermined. Sequencing was done on a sample of PBMCs. The sequence derives from a man between 18 and 29 years old in good health and CMV-seronegative. For the CDR3, the DNA is TGTGCCAGCAGCGTAGGAATAACGGTCCAAGAGACCCAGTACTTC. The encoded protein is CASSVGITVQETQYF.